This T cell receptor (beta chain) was identified in a study of OX40 agonist ivuxolimab in advanced cancers. For context, the study as a whole: Ivuxolimab, which targeted the costimulatory receptor OX40 (CD134), was an agonistic, fully human IgG2 monoclonal antibody. The monotherapy dose-escalation portion (N ≈ 50 patients) of the phase I ivuxolimab trial is reported in the paper. Intravenous ivuxolimab was administered to patients every 2 weeks at six dose levels: 0.01, 0.1, 0.3, 1.5, 3 and 10 mg/kg. Partial responses were achieved by three dose-escalation patients, of whom one had hepatocellular carcinoma and two had cutaneous melanoma. Prior anti-PD-1, anti-PD-L1 or anti-CTLA-4 therapy was permitted, and approximately 42% of dose-escalation patients had received checkpoint inhibitors. In the dose-escalation cohort, about four fifths of patients were male, and the mean age was 60 years with a range of 23 to 79. Peripheral TCRbeta sequencing was intended to test whether TCR sequence diversity was altered and clonal T-cell expansion was caused by ivuxolimab. Of the approximately 54 dose-escalation patients, hepatocellular carcinoma was present in roughly 19, melanoma in roughly 15, renal cell carcinoma in 9 and head and neck cancer in 9. Overall study results and their limits: In the 0.1-3.0 mg/kg groups, partial responders were among the patients with the lowest normalized peripheral clonal expansion, particularly in CD8+ T cells. The antigen specificity of the peripheral T cells that underwent clonal expansion was not determined. Low levels of normalized T-cell clonal expansion were also seen in some patients who did not respond. After ivuxolimab, expanded clones were on average more numerous among CD8+ T cells than among CD4+ T cells. At doses of 0.1 to 3.0 mg/kg, clonal expansion of both CD4+ and CD8+ blood T cells was observed from baseline to week 6.

Genomic DNA was isolated from the sorted cells so that the TCRbeta CDR3 region could be sequenced. The immunoSEQ Assay was used to sequence the TCRbeta CDR3 regions. Not all clones reach the TCRdb copy of this immuneACCESS table, which keeps in-frame sequences only. Checked studies attribute under half of the gap to unresolved V genes and leave the rest unexplained. A total of around 92,000 clones appear in this sample, approximately 84% of them only once. The top ten clonotypes cover roughly 2.5% of the sample. V loses 6 bases, J loses 5 bases, and the germline ends lie 16 bases apart. The CDR3 spans 14 residues, from the cysteine through the phenylalanine. Solely the CDR3 DNA is kept, with 42 bases framed from the first base. CDR1 and CDR2, per the germline V gene, are MNHEY and SVGAGI. Patients with a history of autoimmune disease or receiving systemic immunosuppression were excluded from the trial. In every dose cohort, peripheral blood was drawn for TCR sequencing at baseline, cycle 4 day 1, and cycle 7 day 1. Samples were obtained from an open-label, multicenter, first-in-human phase I dose-escalation trial of ivuxolimab. Adults with locally advanced or metastatic head and neck squamous cell, hepatocellular, melanoma or renal cell carcinoma were enrolled in the trial. Before TCR sequencing, CD4+ and CD8+ T cells were separately sorted from peripheral blood.

Regarding this clone: Its specific antigen is unknown. Base qualities are not at hand, and no much larger clone is one base apart.

Sequencing was performed on CD4+ or CD8+ T cells sorted from blood, taken in a trial of the OX40 agonist ivuxolimab. The sequence is built from TRBV6-5 and TRBJ1-2; no D gene can be assigned with confidence. The TCR was taken from an adult with an advanced solid tumor such as melanoma, head and neck, liver or kidney cancer. CDR3 loop: CASRVTWAPYGYTF. In nucleotides, the sequence is TGTGCCAGCAGAGTTACTTGGGCACCATATGGCTACACCTTC.